These 21 T cell receptor beta chains came from one sample sequenced in a study of cytotoxic CD8 clonotypes in ibrutinib-treated CLL. Sequencing was performed with immunoSEQ multiplex PCR; in TCRdb, only in-frame clones are kept and a portion is missing. Among about 27,000 clones listed, approximately 68% were seen once. This material consisted of PBMCs, taken after 24 months of ibrutinib treatment. The receptor source for this set is a human donor with chronic lymphocytic leukemia.

The chain employs TRBV2 and TRBJ1-5; D is unclear. The CDR3 length is 15 residues. V gave up 3 bases and J gave up 0 bases, with 9 bases separating them. Germline V gene sequence: CDR1 SNHLY, CDR2 FYNNEI. This chain's CDR3 is CASSENRYSNQPQHF. The CDR3 nucleotides read TGTGCCAGCAGTGAGAACCGATATAGCAATCAGCCCCAGCATTTT.

This rearrangement joins TRBV4-3 to TRBJ2-5; no clear D. Trimming removed 3 bases at V and 1 base at J, with 9 bases between. The CDR3 spans 14 residues. Germline V gene lookup returns CDR1 LGHNA and CDR2 YSLEER. The CDR3 nucleotides are TGCGCCAGCAGCCACCTTCCGGGCCAAGAGACCCAGTACTTC. This gives the protein CASSHLPGQETQYF.

This clone was observed many times. V usage is TRBV19 and J usage is TRBJ2-7; D gene ambiguous. In germline, CDR1 is LNHDA, CDR2 SQIVND (reference sequence). The CDR3 is 13 amino acids. V lost 1 base, J lost 6 bases, and 10 bases lay in between. CDR3 sequence reads: CASSIALRGEQYF. The CDR3 nucleotides read TGTGCCAGTAGTATAGCTCTGAGAGGCGAGCAGTACTTC.

This chain's CDR3 is CASTRWGDRGYNEQFF. CDR3 DNA sequence: TGTGCCAGCACTCGTTGGGGGGATAGGGGGTACAATGAGCAGTTCTTC. The J gene is TRBJ2-1, the V gene TRBV27; D assignment may be TRBD1 or TRBD2 (6 bases each). This CDR3 has 16 amino acids. In germline, CDR1 is MNHEY, CDR2 SMNVEV (reference sequence). The ends were cut back, 7 bases at V and 4 bases at J, with 20 bases in the middle.

This chain links TRBV2 with TRBJ1-4, with D perhaps matching TRBD1 (5 bases). CDR1 SNHLY and CDR2 FYNNEI come from the germline V gene. Trimming stripped 4 bases from V and 3 bases from J, with 18 bases between. This CDR3 contains 17 residues. The CDR3 reads CASSVVFGGAANEKLFF. As DNA, the CDR3 is TGTGCCAGCAGTGTAGTATTTGGGGGTGCCGCTAATGAAAAACTGTTTTTT.

J is TRBJ2-2 and V is TRBV28; TRBD1 is a possible D gene (5 bases). Germline V gives CDR1 MDHEN, CDR2 SYDVKM. Trimming pared 4 bases from V and 1 base from J, leaving 19 bases between. The CDR3 runs 18 residues. CDR3 in amino acids: CASSSGQTYFLNTGELFF. CDR3 nucleotide sequence: TGTGCCAGCAGTTCAGGGCAGACCTACTTTTTGAACACCGGGGAGCTGTTTTTT.

Details on this clone: A clone one base away is much larger, so this may be a read error. The chain joins TRBV5-6 to TRBJ1-2; D not resolved. Germline-derived CDR1 and CDR2 are SGHDT and YYEEEE. This CDR3 has 13 amino acids. CDR3 coding DNA: TGTGCCAGCAGCTTGGTGGACCTCGGACCCTACGCCTTC. As protein: CASSLVDLGPYAF.

This chain links TRBV7-9 with TRBJ1-3; D call uncertain. The CDR3 length is 15 residues. The germline gives CDR1 SEHNR, CDR2 FQNEAQ (reference sequence). V lost 2 bases to trimming and J lost 0 bases, with 8 bases between them. The CDR3 here is CASSLMTSSGNTIYF. CDR3 DNA: TGTGCCAGCAGCTTAATGACAAGCTCTGGAAACACCATATATTTT.

This clone was seen more than once but under ten times. V is TRBV27 and J is TRBJ1-1; the D is unclear. Per germline, CDR1 MNHEY and CDR2 SMNVEV (reference sequence). V was shortened by 5 bases and J by 4 bases, with 11 bases between the two germline ends. The CDR3 is 13 amino acids. The chain's CDR3 is CASSPRYATEAFF. The CDR3, as DNA: TGTGCCAGCAGTCCCAGGTATGCCACTGAAGCTTTCTTT.

This clone was detected once. The chain employs TRBV28 and TRBJ1-1, with D unclear. Germline lookup yields CDR1 MDHEN and CDR2 SYDVKM. CDR3 length: 12 residues. Trimming stripped 1 base from V and 2 bases from J, with 2 bases between. The DNA for the CDR3 is TGTGCCAGCAGTTTATTCAACACTGAAGCTTTCTTT. This translates into CASSLFNTEAFF.

This clone has only a few counts. The V and J genes are TRBV7-6 and TRBJ2-3; D remains ambiguous. V dropped 0 bases and J dropped 0 bases, with 4 bases sitting between them. The germline gives CDR1 SGHVS, CDR2 FNYEAQ. This CDR3 has 14 amino acids. This CDR3 reads CASSLAVSTDTQYF. The CDR3 coding sequence is TGTGCCAGCAGCTTAGCCGTAAGCACAGATACGCAGTATTTT.

The V and J genes are TRBV7-2 and TRBJ2-3; no clear D. The CDR3 covers 13 residues. With 5 bases removed from V and 5 bases from J, the gap between germline ends came to 11 bases. CDR1 is SGHTA, CDR2 FQGNSA, per germline. The CDR3 loop is CASSRTNLDTQYF. CDR3 sequence (DNA): TGTGCCAGCAGCCGGACGAACTTAGATACGCAGTATTTT. Based on the CDR3 plus reference TRBV7-2 and TRBJ2-3, the full variable domain is GAGVSQSPSNKVTEKGKDVELRCDPISGHTALYWYRQSLGQGLEFLIYFQGNSAPDKSGLPSDRFSAERTGGSVSTLTIQRTQQEDSAVYLCASSRTNLDTQYFGPGTRLTVL.

The CDR3 loop is CASSLAAYNEQFF. As DNA, the CDR3 is TGTGCCAGCAGCTTAGCAGCATACAATGAGCAGTTCTTC. This rearrangement joins TRBV7-3 to TRBJ2-1; D unresolved. Germline CDR1 is SGHTA and CDR2 is FQGTGA. The CDR3 sequence is 13 residues long. Between the trimmed V and J ends, which lost 2 bases and 4 bases, there was a span of 6 bases.

The sample holds a few counts of this clone. The V and J genes are TRBV5-1 and TRBJ2-5, with TRBD2 identical over 14 bases. Germline-derived CDR1 and CDR2 are SGHRS and YFSETQ. This CDR3 comprises 15 residues. The junction had 6 bases not matched to a gene; V was cut back by 5 bases and J by 6 bases. The CDR3 loop reads CASSSTSGGAKTQYF. CDR3 nucleotide sequence: TGCGCCAGCAGTTCGACTAGCGGGGGGGCGAAGACCCAGTACTTC.

This clone was picked up one time. In DNA form, the CDR3 reads TGCGCCAGCAGTATGACAGTTAACACCGGGGAGCTGTTTTTT. It translates to CASSMTVNTGELFF. The V call is TRBV4-1, the J call TRBJ2-2; TRBD1 might be the D (5 bases). Germline CDR1 MGHRA, CDR2 YSYEKL. Trimming cost V 6 bases and J 2 bases, with 10 bases left between them. This CDR3 has 14 residues.

The chain combines TRBV10-1 with TRBJ2-1; the D gene is possibly TRBD1 (5 bases). The V end lost 3 bases, the J end lost 8 bases, and 20 bases lay between the germline ends. CDR3 length: 16 residues. Per the germline V gene, CDR1 is WNHNN and CDR2 is SYGVQD (reference sequence). Here the CDR3 DNA reads TGCGCCAGCAGTGACCTGGGCCTAAGTCGCAGGGATGAGCAGTTCTTC. The encoded protein is CASSDLGLSRRDEQFF.

CDR3 sequence reads: CASSPRNDYGYTF. DNA for the CDR3: TGTGCCAGCTCACCACGAAATGACTATGGCTACACCTTC. The genes are TRBV18 and TRBJ1-2; D gene ambiguous. CDR1 KGHSH and CDR2 LQKENI come from the germline V gene. Trimming removed 1 base from V and 3 bases from J, with 6 bases in between. There are 13 residues in the CDR3.

In this sample, this clone turned up a few times. The genes are TRBV5-4 and TRBJ2-5, with 9 bases lining up with TRBD1. The germline gives CDR1 SGHNT, CDR2 YYREEE (reference sequence). The CDR3 runs to 14 residues. V was pared by 2 bases and J by 5 bases, with 4 bases of the junction left unmatched. CDR3 protein: CASSLTGGMETQYF. In DNA form, the CDR3 reads TGTGCCAGCAGCTTAACAGGGGGCATGGAGACCCAGTACTTC.

The CDR3 sequence is CSGGPGTGLETQYF. The CDR3 nucleotides read TGCAGCGGGGGACCCGGGACAGGGCTAGAGACCCAGTACTTC. The genes are TRBV29-1 and TRBJ2-5; 9 nucleotides agree with TRBD1. Germline V gene data show CDR1 as SQVTM and CDR2 as ANQGSEA. The CDR3 covers 14 residues. V lost 7 bases and J lost 4; bases outside the gene matches: 10.

This sequence joins TRBV19 and TRBJ2-3; the match to TRBD2 covers 7 bases. The V and J ends lost 3 bases and 5 bases, in that order; junction bases with no gene match: 14. Per germline, CDR1 LNHDA and CDR2 SQIVND (reference sequence). This CDR3 is 17 amino acids long. The DNA of the CDR3 is TGTGCCAGTAGTATTCCCTTGGGGCGGGGGTACGAAGATACGCAGTATTTT. This sequence encodes CASSIPLGRGYEDTQYF.

The rearrangement links TRBV11-2 to TRBJ1-4; no definite D call. Trimming removed 2 bases at V and 4 bases at J, with 11 bases between. Germline V gene lookup returns CDR1 SGHAT and CDR2 FQNNGV. The CDR3 has 15 amino acids. CDR3 nucleotide sequence: TGTGCCAGCAGCTTACTGGGCAGCTTTAATGAAAAACTGTTTTTT. Translation: CASSLLGSFNEKLFF. Supplemented by reference TRBV11-2 and TRBJ1-4, the full variable domain reads EAGVAQSPRYKIIEKRQSVAFWCNPISGHATLYWYQQILGQGPKLLIQFQNNGVVDDSQLPKDRFSAERLKGVDSTLKIQPAKLEDSAVYLCASSLLGSFNEKLFFGSGTQLSVL.